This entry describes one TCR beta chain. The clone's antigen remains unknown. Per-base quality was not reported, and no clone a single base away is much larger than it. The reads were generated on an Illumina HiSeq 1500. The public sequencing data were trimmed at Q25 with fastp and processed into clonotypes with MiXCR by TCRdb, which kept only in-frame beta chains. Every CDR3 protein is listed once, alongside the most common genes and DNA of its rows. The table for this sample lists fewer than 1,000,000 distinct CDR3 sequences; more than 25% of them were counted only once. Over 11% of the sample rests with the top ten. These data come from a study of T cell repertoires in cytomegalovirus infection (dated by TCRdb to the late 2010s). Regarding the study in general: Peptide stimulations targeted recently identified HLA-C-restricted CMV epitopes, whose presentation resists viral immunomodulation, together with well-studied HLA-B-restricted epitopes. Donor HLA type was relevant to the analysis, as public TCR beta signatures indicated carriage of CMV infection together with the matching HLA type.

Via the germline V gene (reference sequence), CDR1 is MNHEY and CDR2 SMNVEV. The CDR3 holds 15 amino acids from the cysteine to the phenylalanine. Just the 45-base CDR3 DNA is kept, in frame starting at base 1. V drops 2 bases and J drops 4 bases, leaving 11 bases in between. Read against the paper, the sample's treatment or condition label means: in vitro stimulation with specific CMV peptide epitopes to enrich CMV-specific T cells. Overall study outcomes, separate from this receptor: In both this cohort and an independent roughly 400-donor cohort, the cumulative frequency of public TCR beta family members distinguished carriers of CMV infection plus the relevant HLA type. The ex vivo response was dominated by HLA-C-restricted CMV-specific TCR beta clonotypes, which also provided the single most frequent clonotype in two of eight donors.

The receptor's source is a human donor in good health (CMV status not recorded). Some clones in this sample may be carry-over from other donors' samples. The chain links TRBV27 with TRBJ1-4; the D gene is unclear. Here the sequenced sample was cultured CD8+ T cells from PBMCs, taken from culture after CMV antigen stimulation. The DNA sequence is TGTGCCAGCAGTTTAGTAGGCAGAAGTAATGAAAAACTGTTTTTT. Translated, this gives CASSLVGRSNEKLFF.